One and the same sample provided the 32 T cell receptor beta chains below, sequenced in a study of blood T cell repertoires in COVID-19. Profiling relied on immunoSEQ multiplex PCR, and the TCRdb table lists in-frame clones only, not all of them. The sample holds tens of thousands of clones, nearly 90% seen once. Sequenced sample: peripheral blood. These TCRs come from a human donor in a cohort sampled during active COVID-19.

The chain combines TRBV27 with TRBJ2-1; the match to TRBD2 covers 8 bases. V gave up 5 bases and J gave up 8 bases; unmatched junction bases: 5. CDR3 length equals 13 residues. Germline CDR1 and CDR2: MNHEY and SMNVEV (reference sequence). The CDR3 sequence: CASSSGGGYEQFF. CDR3 coding DNA: TGTGCCAGCAGTAGCGGGGGCGGGTATGAGCAGTTCTTC.

The chain couples TRBV28 to TRBJ2-5; 14 positions match TRBD2. V trimming: 7 bases; J trimming: 8 bases; junction bases outside the gene matches: 3. CDR1 and CDR2 (germline): MDHEN, SYDVKM. This CDR3 is 13 amino acids long. CDR3 in DNA: TGTGCCAGCAAGGGACTAGCGGGGGTTACCCAGTACTTC. Encoded protein: CASKGLAGVTQYF.

This chain links TRBV5-1 with TRBJ2-3, with 7 bases matching TRBD2. CDR1 SGHRS and CDR2 YFSETQ come from the germline V gene. CDR3 length: 18 residues. Trimming at V came to 4 bases and at J to 2 bases, leaving 16 bases not matched to a gene. CDR3 protein: CASSPAPVGRGFTDTQYF. In nucleotides, the CDR3 is TGCGCCAGCAGCCCAGCGCCTGTGGGGCGGGGGTTCACAGATACGCAGTATTTT. The full variable domain, rest sourced from reference TRBV5-1 and TRBJ2-3, is KAGVTQTPRYLIKTRGQQVTLSCSPISGHRSVSWYQQTPGQGLQFLFEYFSETQRNKGNFPGRFSGRQFSNSRSEMNVSTLELGDSALYLCASSPAPVGRGFTDTQYFGPGTRLTVL.

Only a few counts were recorded for this clone. The chain joins TRBV30 to TRBJ1-3; D is unclear. Germline V gene data show CDR1 as GTSNPN and CDR2 as SVGIG (reference sequence). This CDR3 has 14 residues. Trimming pared 3 bases from V and 4 bases from J, leaving 13 bases between. In DNA form, the CDR3 reads TGTGCCTGGAGCGACCCTTCAGGCGGAAACACCATATATTTT. Translating it yields CAWSDPSGGNTIYF.

The chain is built from TRBV21-1 and TRBJ2-6; TRBD1 reflects the table's D call only, with no check against the DNA. TRBV21-1 is classified as a pseudogene. This CDR3 has 21 amino acids. CDR3 loop: CASNTEAYRVIPGSGANVLTF. The CDR3 DNA is TGTGCCAGCAACACCGAGGCGTACAGGGTAATCCCCGGCTCTGGGGCCAACGTCCTGACTTTC.

The V gene is TRBV5-4, the J gene TRBJ2-1; a weak D match, TRBD1 (5 bases). This CDR3 region has 12 residues. Trimming left V 4 bases short and J 10 bases short, with 12 bases between. Germline values: CDR1 SGHNT, CDR2 YYREEE (reference sequence). The CDR3 here is CASSPNKGEQFF. DNA of the CDR3: TGTGCCAGCAGCCCCAACAAGGGGGAGCAGTTCTTC. Full variable domain (missing parts from reference TRBV5-4 and TRBJ2-1): ETGVTQSPTHLIKTRGQQVTLRCSSQSGHNTVSWYQQALGQGPQFIFQYYREEENGRGNFPPRFSGLQFPNYSSELNVNALELDDSALYLCASSPNKGEQFFGPGTRLTVL.

The chain links TRBV28 to TRBJ1-6; 8 bases are shared with TRBD1. V shed 5 bases, J shed 10 bases, and the junction held 10 bases outside the gene matches. The CDR3 has 15 amino acids. Per the germline V gene, CDR1 is MDHEN and CDR2 is SYDVKM. The CDR3 DNA reads as TGTGCCAGCAGTGCTCAGACAGGGGAAGGGTCACCCCTCCACTTT. This translates into CASSAQTGEGSPLHF.

V usage is TRBV11-3 and J usage is TRBJ2-4; D gene unclear. Germline CDR1 SGHNT, CDR2 YENEEA. Trimming removed 5 bases from V and 0 bases from J, with 5 bases in between. The CDR3 contains 13 residues. CDR3 region: CASSRGAKNIQYF. The CDR3 DNA sequence: TGTGCCAGCAGCCGCGGAGCCAAAAACATTCAGTACTTC.

This clone turned up a few times. This chain uses TRBV10-1 with TRBJ1-5; TRBD1 aligns across 10 bases. V lost 2 bases to trimming and J lost 1 base; unmatched junction nucleotides: 11. The CDR3 has 19 amino acids. CDR1 and CDR2 (germline): WNHNN, SYGVQD (reference sequence). CDR3 residues: CASSEVGQGKDWSNQPQHF. DNA for the CDR3: TGCGCCAGCAGTGAGGTGGGACAGGGGAAAGATTGGAGCAATCAGCCCCAGCATTTT.

The chain recombines TRBV27 with TRBJ2-1; 9 bases line up with TRBD2. CDR1 and CDR2 from the germline V gene are MNHEY and SMNVEV (reference sequence). V lost 6 bases to trimming and J lost 6 bases; unmatched junction nucleotides: 9. CDR3 length: 15 residues. The CDR3, as DNA: TGTGCCAGCAGCACGGGCGGGGGGGCGGTCAATGAGCAGTTCTTC. This codes for CASSTGGGAVNEQFF.

The J gene is TRBJ2-5, the V gene TRBV6-6; 11 nucleotides line up with TRBD2. V was clipped by 4 bases and J by 3 bases; unmatched bases: 7. The CDR3 sequence is 16 residues long. CDR1 is MNHNY and CDR2 is SVGAGI in the germline V gene (reference sequence). The CDR3 reads CASSWHGTSGEETQYF. CDR3 coding DNA: TGTGCCAGCAGTTGGCACGGGACTAGCGGCGAAGAGACCCAGTACTTC.

The CDR3 loop is CASSLGRTQPQHF. Written as DNA, the CDR3 is TGTGCCAGCAGTTTGGGGCGGACTCAGCCCCAGCATTTT. The chain recombines TRBV6-2 or TRBV6-3 with TRBJ1-5; D possibly corresponds to TRBD1 (5 bases). The CDR3 consists of 13 residues. Trimming took 4 bases from V and 6 from J, leaving 10 bases between them. The germline gives CDR1 MNHEY, CDR2 SVGEGT.

This clone was seen once. The chain is built from TRBV5-1 and TRBJ2-5; a weak D match, TRBD2 (7 bases). The germline V gene has CDR1 SGHRS and CDR2 YFSETQ. The CDR3 is 16 residues long. The V end was cut by 3 bases, the J end by 4 bases, with 19 bases between. The CDR3 spells CASSYTSMGGPETQYF. CDR3 nucleotides: TGCGCCAGCAGCTATACCTCGATGGGGGGGCCAGAGACCCAGTACTTC. The full variable domain, with the rest looked up from reference TRBV5-1 and TRBJ2-5, is KAGVTQTPRYLIKTRGQQVTLSCSPISGHRSVSWYQQTPGQGLQFLFEYFSETQRNKGNFPGRFSGRQFSNSRSEMNVSTLELGDSALYLCASSYTSMGGPETQYFGPGTRLLVL.

J is TRBJ1-1 and V is TRBV19, with 7 positions matching TRBD1. The CDR3 consists of 16 residues. V was clipped by 5 bases and J by 1 base; unmatched bases: 10. CDR1 is LNHDA and CDR2 is SQIVND in the germline V gene (reference sequence). The CDR3, as DNA: TGTGCCAGTAGTTCCACGGACAGGCTAAAGAACACTGAAGCTTTCTTT. This translates into CASSSTDRLKNTEAFF.

V usage is TRBV3-1 (or the pseudogene TRBV3-2) and J usage is TRBJ2-7; 10 bases agree with TRBD2. V lost 3 bases to trimming and J lost 4 bases; unmatched junction nucleotides: 6. CDR1 is LGHDT and CDR2 is YNNKEL in the germline V gene (reference sequence). CDR3 length: 15 residues. The DNA for the CDR3 is TGTGCCAGCAGCCAGTCTAGCGGGGGACCATACGAGCAGTACTTC. This gives the protein CASSQSSGGPYEQYF.

The chain links TRBV7-2 to TRBJ1-2; TRBD1 agrees at 9 bases. There are 14 residues in the CDR3. V lost 1 base to trimming and J lost 7 bases; unmatched junction nucleotides: 4. Germline values: CDR1 SGHTA, CDR2 FQGNSA. Here the CDR3 DNA reads TGTGCCAGCAGCTTAGGGGGACAGGGAGGTGGCTACACCTTC. Its protein product is CASSLGGQGGGYTF.

V is TRBV5-1 and J is TRBJ1-2, with D perhaps matching TRBD1 (6 bases). The CDR3 is made up of 15 amino acids. Germline V gene sequence: CDR1 SGHRS, CDR2 YFSETQ. Trimming took off 2 bases at V and 3 bases at J, with 14 bases between the two ends. As DNA, the CDR3 is TGCGCCAGCAGCTTTGGGGGGGCCAAGGACTATGGCTACACCTTC. Amino acid sequence: CASSFGGAKDYGYTF. The full variable domain, with the rest looked up from reference TRBV5-1 and TRBJ1-2, is KAGVTQTPRYLIKTRGQQVTLSCSPISGHRSVSWYQQTPGQGLQFLFEYFSETQRNKGNFPGRFSGRQFSNSRSEMNVSTLELGDSALYLCASSFGGAKDYGYTFGSGTRLTVV.

The CDR3: CASSHTQGVGQETQYF. CDR3 sequence (DNA): TGTGCCAGCAGCCATACCCAGGGTGTCGGCCAAGAGACCCAGTACTTC. This chain joins TRBV3-1 (or the pseudogene TRBV3-2) and TRBJ2-5, with a weak D call TRBD1 (5 bases). Germline CDR1 is LGHDT and CDR2 is YNNKEL (reference sequence). This CDR3 has 16 amino acids. The germline V and J ends were trimmed by 3 bases and 1 base, with 15 bases remaining between them.

On this clone itself: This CDR3 is also generated by other DNA sequences in the sample. The V and J genes are TRBV7-2 and TRBJ2-7, with a possible D match to TRBD2 (6 bases). Germline CDR1 SGHTA, CDR2 FQGNSA. Trimming stripped 5 bases from V and 2 bases from J, with 10 bases between. The CDR3 has 13 amino acids. This CDR3 reads CASSPGGTYEQYF. CDR3 DNA: TGTGCCAGCAGCCCAGGAGGGACCTACGAGCAGTACTTC.

The chain links TRBV7-2 to TRBJ2-7; D is unclear. Germline CDR1 and CDR2: SGHTA and FQGNSA. The CDR3 runs 14 residues. V was cut by 0 bases and J by 3 bases, with 9 bases left in between. The CDR3 sequence: CASSLALTNYEQYF. CDR3 DNA sequence: TGTGCCAGCAGCTTAGCGCTAACTAACTACGAGCAGTACTTC.

The V and J genes are TRBV27 and TRBJ1-1, with D unclear. Trimming cost V 6 bases and J 2 bases, with 13 bases left between them. The CDR3 runs to 14 residues. The germline V gene has CDR1 MNHEY and CDR2 SMNVEV (reference sequence). This CDR3 reads CASSPLGENTEAFF. The CDR3 DNA reads TGTGCCAGCAGCCCCCTGGGAGAAAACACTGAAGCTTTCTTT.

V usage is TRBV6-2 or TRBV6-3 and J usage is TRBJ2-7; the match to TRBD1 covers 9 bases. V gave up 2 bases and J gave up 5 bases; unmatched junction bases: 4. The CDR3 sequence is 14 residues long. Germline V gene lookup returns CDR1 MNHEY and CDR2 SVGEGT. In nucleotides, the CDR3 is TGTGCCAGCAGTTACACAGGGGGCATCAACGAGCAGTACTTC. It codes for CASSYTGGINEQYF.

This clone was found once. The V call is TRBV30, the J call TRBJ1-4; D gene ambiguous. The CDR3 length is 13 residues. The ends were cut back, 0 bases at V and 7 bases at J, with 9 bases in the middle. Germline-derived CDR1 and CDR2 are GTSNPN and SVGIG (reference sequence). The CDR3 is CAWSVRRGEKLFF. As DNA, the CDR3 is TGTGCCTGGAGTGTACGGCGAGGTGAAAAACTGTTTTTT.

The CDR3 coding sequence is TGTGCCAGCAGCCAAAATATGCAATCTTGGCAGATCTATGGCTACACCTTC. The encoded protein is CASSQNMQSWQIYGYTF. V is TRBV7-8 and J is TRBJ1-2; D gene uncertain. This CDR3 is 17 amino acids long. The germline gives CDR1 SGHVS, CDR2 FQNEAQ. Trimming left V 5 bases short and J 4 bases short, with 23 bases between.

The CDR3 nucleotides are TGTGCCAGCAGCCTGGGACTAGGACCCGATACGCAGTATTTT. Amino acid sequence: CASSLGLGPDTQYF. The J gene is TRBJ2-3, the V gene TRBV14; 8 bases are a match to TRBD2. Germline assignment: CDR1 SGHDN and CDR2 FVKESK. This CDR3 contains 14 residues. Trimming removed 4 bases from V and 6 bases from J; junction bases left unmatched: 6.

The rearrangement joins TRBV4-1 to TRBJ1-4; maybe TRBD1 (6 bases). Between the trimmed V and J ends, which lost 0 bases and 8 bases, there was a span of 19 bases. Germline CDR1 is MGHRA and CDR2 is YSYEKL. The CDR3 sequence is 17 residues long. For the CDR3, the DNA is TGCGCCAGCAGCCAAGACGAACGGGGGGCTTGGAAGGAAAAACTGTTTTTT. Translation gives CASSQDERGAWKEKLFF.

The rearrangement uses TRBV7-8 and TRBJ2-5, with D possibly matching TRBD1 (6 bases). CDR1 and CDR2 from the germline V gene are SGHVS and FQNEAQ. The CDR3 is 13 amino acids. Trimming stripped 6 bases from V and 2 bases from J, with 10 bases between. In DNA form, the CDR3 reads TGTGCCAGCAGTCTTCAGGGGCAAGAGACCCAGTACTTC. Its translation is CASSLQGQETQYF.

This chain joins TRBV5-1 and TRBJ2-5; D possibly corresponds to TRBD2 (5 bases). The V gene lost 4 bases and the J gene lost 2 bases, with 12 bases spanning the gap. Germline V gene lookup returns CDR1 SGHRS and CDR2 YFSETQ. The CDR3 spans 14 residues. The CDR3 sequence is CASSPGVAQETQYF. CDR3 DNA sequence: TGCGCCAGCAGCCCCGGGGTAGCACAAGAGACCCAGTACTTC.

This clone has only one observation. The gene calls are TRBV5-4 and TRBJ2-3, with TRBD2 as a possible D gene (5 bases). There are 15 residues in the CDR3. With 4 bases removed from V and 2 bases from J, the gap between germline ends came to 14 bases. Germline V gene lookup returns CDR1 SGHNT and CDR2 YYREEE (reference sequence). The CDR3 sequence is CASSARDRATDTQYF. CDR3 coding DNA: TGTGCCAGCAGCGCCCGGGATAGGGCCACAGATACGCAGTATTTT. Full variable domain (outside the CDR3, taken from reference TRBV5-4 and TRBJ2-3): ETGVTQSPTHLIKTRGQQVTLRCSSQSGHNTVSWYQQALGQGPQFIFQYYREEENGRGNFPPRFSGLQFPNYSSELNVNALELDDSALYLCASSARDRATDTQYFGPGTRLTVL.

On this clone: The identical CDR3 is also encoded by other nucleotide sequences in the sample. The V and J genes are TRBV7-9 and TRBJ2-3, with TRBD2 identical over 7 bases. Trimming took 2 bases from V and 3 from J; bases not matched to a gene: 2. The germline V gene has CDR1 SEHNR and CDR2 FQNEAQ (reference sequence). This CDR3 region has 14 residues. CDR3 amino acids: CASSLTGGTDTQYF. The CDR3 bases are TGTGCCAGCAGCTTAACGGGGGGAACAGATACGCAGTATTTT.

The rearrangement uses TRBV19 and TRBJ2-5; 11 nucleotides agree with TRBD2. Trimming cost V 4 bases and J 5 bases; bases outside gene matches: 12. Germline CDR1 reads LNHDA; CDR2 reads SQIVND (reference sequence). The CDR3 runs to 17 residues. CDR3 protein: CASSTRPLAGGWETQYF. The DNA of the CDR3 is TGTGCCAGTAGTACCCGCCCCCTAGCGGGGGGTTGGGAGACCCAGTACTTC. The full variable domain, in which reference TRBV19 and TRBJ2-5 provide the parts outside the CDR3, is DGGITQSPKYLFRKEGQNVTLSCEQNLNHDAMYWYRQDPGQGLRLIYYSQIVNDFQKGDIAEGYSVSREKKESFPLTVTSAQKNPTAFYLCASSTRPLAGGWETQYFGPGTRLLVL.

The chain links TRBV7-9 to TRBJ2-1; TRBD2 is a possible D gene (6 bases). Germline V gives CDR1 SEHNR, CDR2 FQNEAQ (reference sequence). The CDR3 contains 15 residues. Trimming cost V 1 base and J 2 bases, with 9 bases left between them. The CDR3 sequence: CASSLGGVPYNEQFF. The CDR3 coding sequence is TGTGCCAGCAGCTTAGGGGGGGTACCCTACAATGAGCAGTTCTTC.